What follows describes a single T cell receptor (beta chain). Per the study methods: Amplification with reference gene primers provided the estimates of nucleated cell counts. Using immunoSEQ multiplex PCR, the repertoire was profiled, and TCRdb retains in-frame clones only, with some absent. That table gives V, J and clone size, and the DNA gave D and trimming. The data hold over 200,000 clones, with around nine tenths observed a single time. The data were taken from a study of blood T cell repertoires in COVID-19. Study at large: Samples representing acute and convalescent COVID-19 were sourced from the United States, Italy and Spain. Sources were T cells, B-cell-depleted T cells, or PBMCs; the material itself was cDNA or gDNA.

The trim removed 4 bases at V and 4 bases at J, leaving 3 bases unmatched. The CDR3 is 15 amino acids. Germline V CDR1 and CDR2: SGHNT, YENEEA. The sequenced sample consisted of peripheral blood. The TCR originated in a woman aged 55-70 years with acute or convalescent COVID-19. This rearrangement joins TRBV11-3 to TRBJ2-1; TRBD2 aligns across 11 bases. CDR3 in amino acids: CASSSRLAGYNEQFF. The CDR3 nucleotides are TGTGCCAGCAGCTCCAGACTAGCGGGGTACAATGAGCAGTTCTTC.